This entry is about one TCR beta chain. The antigen remains undetermined. Germline V gives CDR1 MNHEY, CDR2 SVGEGT. This CDR3 is built from 14 residues. The V and J ends lost 4 bases and 1 base respectively, with 10 bases between them. Amplification of TCR alpha and beta CDR3 regions from RNA used iRepertoire nested multiplex PCR. One-step reverse transcription and amplification started from approximately 100-400 ng of tissue mRNA or PBMC total RNA. TCRdb ran MiXCR on the multiplex PCR reads and lists one entry per CDR3 protein. Of roughly 16,000 distinct CDR3 sequences listed, nearly 60% were seen once; the top ten hold about 43%. The sample originates from a study of glioma-infiltrating T cells. Study-level results: Gliomas, especially low-grade, showed above-expected tissue-blood divergence; non-neoplastic patients showed below. Tissue and blood shared very few CDR3 sequences.

This sequence originates from a human donor with low-grade glioma or glioblastoma, undergoing nonglioma brain surgery, or in good health (not recorded which). The V gene is TRBV6-2 or TRBV6-3, the J gene TRBJ1-1; no clear D. The sequenced sample was glioma tissue, nonneoplastic brain tissue, or PBMCs (not recorded which). The CDR3 sequence: CASSWKVSNTEAFF. In DNA form, the CDR3 reads TGTGCCAGCAGTTGGAAGGTATCGAACACTGAAGCTTTCTTT.